This T cell receptor beta chain was captured in a study of OX40 agonist ivuxolimab in advanced cancers. Study context: The dose-escalation cohort had hepatocellular carcinoma, melanoma, renal cell or head and neck cancer. A mean age of approximately 64 years, range roughly 23 to 85, was recorded, and approximately 85% were male.

Generated by immunoSEQ multiplex PCR, the TCRdb table keeps only in-frame clones and is missing some. Found here are about 55,000 clones, 84% of them singletons; the top ten hold 4.5% to 5.5%. The source material was CD4+ or CD8+ T cells sorted from blood, sampled in a trial of the OX40 agonist ivuxolimab. This sequence originates from an adult with an advanced solid tumor such as melanoma, head and neck, liver or kidney cancer.

The CDR3 loop reads CASSWGSGPKAQNEQFF. Written as DNA, the CDR3 is TGTGCCAGCAGCTGGGGGTCCGGCCCCAAGGCCCAAAATGAGCAGTTCTTC. The chain recombines TRBV5-6 with TRBJ2-1; TRBD1 or TRBD2 may be the D gene (5 bases each). Germline assignment: CDR1 SGHDT and CDR2 YYEEEE. V was pared by 3 bases and J by 7 bases, with 23 bases between. The CDR3 extends over 17 amino acids. Supplemented by reference TRBV5-6 and TRBJ2-1, the full variable domain reads DAGVTQSPTHLIKTRGQQVTLRCSPKSGHDTVSWYQQALGQGPQFIFQYYEEEERQRGNFPDRFSGHQFPNYSSELNVNALLLGDSALYLCASSWGSGPKAQNEQFFGPGTRLTVL.